This note documents a single TCR beta chain sequence. It has no known antigen specificity. Base qualities are not at hand, and no much larger clone is one base apart. Receptor amplification or capture employed RT-PCR. This sample was sequenced with an Illumina HiSeq 2500. TCRdb ran its own pipeline on the public reads, namely fastp trimming at Q25 and MiXCR clone calling, and kept in-frame beta chains. Rows are combined by CDR3 protein, so each entry shows the most common genes and DNA. In all, the sample holds about 570,000 distinct CDR3 sequences, and roughly 12% of those were seen once. The top ten clones comprise roughly 11% of the sample. The data were taken from a study of response to subunit inactivated influenza vaccine (dated 2018 in TCRdb). As for the study more broadly: The study used deep quantitative T cell receptor repertoire profiling to track responses to a trivalent subunit inactivated influenza vaccine. The investigation overall reported the following: The authors suggested that each seasonal influenza vaccination may recruit only a limited number of new T cells.

Ends trimmed: V by 5 bases, J by 4 bases; bases unmatched to a gene: 13. Measured from the cysteine to the phenylalanine, the CDR3 is 16 residues long. The entry retains the CDR3 DNA only, 48 bases that are in frame from base 1. These same data were also listed under a study on T cells expressing NK-cell markers. Taken from the second paper: 5'RACE template switching, by which a universal primer site and unique molecular identifiers were added, was used to make TCR beta cDNA libraries. In sorted CD3+CD56+NKG2C+, CD3+CD56+NKG2C- and CD3+CD56-NKG2C+ T-cell subsets from several donors, TCR beta-chain repertoires were profiled. Among the eight sequenced donors, only one was HCMV-seronegative, while the other seven were HCMV-seropositive. In several experiments an anti-gammadeltaTCR antibody was added to restrict sorting to alphabetaTCR-expressing T cells. In six donors, the dominant CD3+CD56+NKG2C+ clonotypes were among the top 10 CD8+ clonotypes and accounted for roughly 1.0-7.0% of CD8+ T cells. Those dominant clonotypes were again the most abundant among CD3+CD56-NKG2C+ cells in a few donors, at roughly 25-60.1%. Whether the expanded NKG2C-expressing T cell clones were specific for HCMV antigens was left unclear. The study sequenced eight donors, all healthy volunteers chosen at random: three men and five women. To determine HCMV serostatus, a commercial ELISA kit was used to detect HCMV-specific IgG in serum. Peripheral blood mononuclear cells were isolated from blood by Ficoll density gradient centrifugation. For over 5 donors, bulk peripheral blood T-cell repertoires were also sequenced from unsorted PBMC. cDNA synthesis was primed from the TCR beta constant segment and was followed by two successive PCR amplification steps. The libraries were sequenced on Illumina HiSeq 2000/2500, MiSeq or NextSeq, producing 2 x 150 bp reads. MIGEC handled demultiplexing of the reads and grouping by UMI, while MiTCR was used to assemble and quantify clonotypes. Only TCR cDNA sequences supported by at least two reads were kept to exclude erroneous sequences. The tcR package was used for downstream repertoire analysis, and clonotypes were matched across fractions by CDR3 nucleotide sequence plus V segment. Antigen specificity was annotated against VDJdb with VDJmatch, allowing one amino acid substitution in CDR3.

The specimen comprised PBMCs from blood, sampled on the day of vaccination. This TCR was recovered from a man between 45 and 60 years old who received an inactivated influenza vaccine. Donor details come from another sample of the same person, matched by shared clones. This sequence uses TRBV12-3 or TRBV12-4 and TRBJ1-1, and 7 junctional nucleotides match TRBD1. Here the CDR3 is given as CASSHNLGGPTTEAFF. The DNA is TGTGCCAGCAGTCACAACTTAGGGGGCCCAACCACTGAAGCTTTCTTT.